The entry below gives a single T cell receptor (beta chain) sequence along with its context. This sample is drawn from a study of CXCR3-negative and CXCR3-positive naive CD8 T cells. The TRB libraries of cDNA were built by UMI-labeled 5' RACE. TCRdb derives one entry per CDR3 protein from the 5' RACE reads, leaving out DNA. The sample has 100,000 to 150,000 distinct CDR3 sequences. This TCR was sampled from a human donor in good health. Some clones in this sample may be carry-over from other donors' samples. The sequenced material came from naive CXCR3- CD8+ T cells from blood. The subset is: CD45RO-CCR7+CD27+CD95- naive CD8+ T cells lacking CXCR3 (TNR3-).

CDR3 sequence: CASSRIRENTEAFF. The rearrangement uses TRBV5-1 and TRBJ1-1. Germline CDR1 and CDR2: SGHRS and YFSETQ. This CDR3 is 14 amino acids long.